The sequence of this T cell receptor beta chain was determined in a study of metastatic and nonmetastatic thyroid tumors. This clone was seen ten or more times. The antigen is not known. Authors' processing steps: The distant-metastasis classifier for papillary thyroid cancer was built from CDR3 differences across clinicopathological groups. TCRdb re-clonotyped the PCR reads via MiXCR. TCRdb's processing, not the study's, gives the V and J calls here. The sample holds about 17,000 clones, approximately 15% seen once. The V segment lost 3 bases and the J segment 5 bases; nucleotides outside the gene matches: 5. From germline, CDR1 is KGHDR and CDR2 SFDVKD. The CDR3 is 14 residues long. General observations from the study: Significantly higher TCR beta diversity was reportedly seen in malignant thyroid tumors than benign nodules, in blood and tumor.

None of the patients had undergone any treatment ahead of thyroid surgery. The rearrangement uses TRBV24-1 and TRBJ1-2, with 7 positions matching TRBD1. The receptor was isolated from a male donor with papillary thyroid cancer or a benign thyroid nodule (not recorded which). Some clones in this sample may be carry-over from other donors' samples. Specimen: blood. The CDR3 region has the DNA TGTGCCACCAGTGATGAGGGACAGAAATATGGCTACACCTTC. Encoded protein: CATSDEGQKYGYTF.